This TCR beta chain came from a study of PD-L1 blockade in urothelial cancer. Study-wide context: Patients arrived having already received 0 to 3 prior chemotherapy regimens.

The method was immunoSEQ multiplex PCR; TCRdb's version includes in-frame clones alone and lacks a portion of them. The sample has tens of thousands of clones, roughly 85% seen once; the top ten hold about 2.7%. Time point specified: peripheral blood 6 weeks after treatment start. The CDR3 has 14 residues. Germline CDR1 is SGHKS and CDR2 is YYEKEE (reference sequence). Losses at the gene ends were 3 bases for V and 6 bases for J; bases not matched to a gene: 8. This receptor was taken from a man between 65 and 85 years old with urothelial cancer. The sample here was PBMCs, taken around atezolizumab (anti-PD-L1) treatment. The chain employs TRBV5-5 and TRBJ2-7; TRBD1 matches 8 bases. Here the CDR3 DNA reads TGTGCCAGCAGCTCGGACAGGGTAGGCGGCGAGCAGTACTTC. Translating gives CASSSDRVGGEQYF.